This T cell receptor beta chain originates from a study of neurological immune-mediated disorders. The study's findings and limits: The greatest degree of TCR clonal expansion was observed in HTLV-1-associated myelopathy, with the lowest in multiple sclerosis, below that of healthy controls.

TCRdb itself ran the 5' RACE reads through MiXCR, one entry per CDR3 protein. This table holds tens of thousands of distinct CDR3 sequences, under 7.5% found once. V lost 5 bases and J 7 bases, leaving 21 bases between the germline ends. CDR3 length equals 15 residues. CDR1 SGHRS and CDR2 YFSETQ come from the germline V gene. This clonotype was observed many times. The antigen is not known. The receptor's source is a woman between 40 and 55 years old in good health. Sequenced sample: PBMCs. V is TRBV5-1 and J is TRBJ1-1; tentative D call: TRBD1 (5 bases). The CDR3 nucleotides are TGCGCCAGCAGTCAAGACGGGGAGAGGGGAGGTGAAGCTTTCTTT. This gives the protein CASSQDGERGGEAFF.